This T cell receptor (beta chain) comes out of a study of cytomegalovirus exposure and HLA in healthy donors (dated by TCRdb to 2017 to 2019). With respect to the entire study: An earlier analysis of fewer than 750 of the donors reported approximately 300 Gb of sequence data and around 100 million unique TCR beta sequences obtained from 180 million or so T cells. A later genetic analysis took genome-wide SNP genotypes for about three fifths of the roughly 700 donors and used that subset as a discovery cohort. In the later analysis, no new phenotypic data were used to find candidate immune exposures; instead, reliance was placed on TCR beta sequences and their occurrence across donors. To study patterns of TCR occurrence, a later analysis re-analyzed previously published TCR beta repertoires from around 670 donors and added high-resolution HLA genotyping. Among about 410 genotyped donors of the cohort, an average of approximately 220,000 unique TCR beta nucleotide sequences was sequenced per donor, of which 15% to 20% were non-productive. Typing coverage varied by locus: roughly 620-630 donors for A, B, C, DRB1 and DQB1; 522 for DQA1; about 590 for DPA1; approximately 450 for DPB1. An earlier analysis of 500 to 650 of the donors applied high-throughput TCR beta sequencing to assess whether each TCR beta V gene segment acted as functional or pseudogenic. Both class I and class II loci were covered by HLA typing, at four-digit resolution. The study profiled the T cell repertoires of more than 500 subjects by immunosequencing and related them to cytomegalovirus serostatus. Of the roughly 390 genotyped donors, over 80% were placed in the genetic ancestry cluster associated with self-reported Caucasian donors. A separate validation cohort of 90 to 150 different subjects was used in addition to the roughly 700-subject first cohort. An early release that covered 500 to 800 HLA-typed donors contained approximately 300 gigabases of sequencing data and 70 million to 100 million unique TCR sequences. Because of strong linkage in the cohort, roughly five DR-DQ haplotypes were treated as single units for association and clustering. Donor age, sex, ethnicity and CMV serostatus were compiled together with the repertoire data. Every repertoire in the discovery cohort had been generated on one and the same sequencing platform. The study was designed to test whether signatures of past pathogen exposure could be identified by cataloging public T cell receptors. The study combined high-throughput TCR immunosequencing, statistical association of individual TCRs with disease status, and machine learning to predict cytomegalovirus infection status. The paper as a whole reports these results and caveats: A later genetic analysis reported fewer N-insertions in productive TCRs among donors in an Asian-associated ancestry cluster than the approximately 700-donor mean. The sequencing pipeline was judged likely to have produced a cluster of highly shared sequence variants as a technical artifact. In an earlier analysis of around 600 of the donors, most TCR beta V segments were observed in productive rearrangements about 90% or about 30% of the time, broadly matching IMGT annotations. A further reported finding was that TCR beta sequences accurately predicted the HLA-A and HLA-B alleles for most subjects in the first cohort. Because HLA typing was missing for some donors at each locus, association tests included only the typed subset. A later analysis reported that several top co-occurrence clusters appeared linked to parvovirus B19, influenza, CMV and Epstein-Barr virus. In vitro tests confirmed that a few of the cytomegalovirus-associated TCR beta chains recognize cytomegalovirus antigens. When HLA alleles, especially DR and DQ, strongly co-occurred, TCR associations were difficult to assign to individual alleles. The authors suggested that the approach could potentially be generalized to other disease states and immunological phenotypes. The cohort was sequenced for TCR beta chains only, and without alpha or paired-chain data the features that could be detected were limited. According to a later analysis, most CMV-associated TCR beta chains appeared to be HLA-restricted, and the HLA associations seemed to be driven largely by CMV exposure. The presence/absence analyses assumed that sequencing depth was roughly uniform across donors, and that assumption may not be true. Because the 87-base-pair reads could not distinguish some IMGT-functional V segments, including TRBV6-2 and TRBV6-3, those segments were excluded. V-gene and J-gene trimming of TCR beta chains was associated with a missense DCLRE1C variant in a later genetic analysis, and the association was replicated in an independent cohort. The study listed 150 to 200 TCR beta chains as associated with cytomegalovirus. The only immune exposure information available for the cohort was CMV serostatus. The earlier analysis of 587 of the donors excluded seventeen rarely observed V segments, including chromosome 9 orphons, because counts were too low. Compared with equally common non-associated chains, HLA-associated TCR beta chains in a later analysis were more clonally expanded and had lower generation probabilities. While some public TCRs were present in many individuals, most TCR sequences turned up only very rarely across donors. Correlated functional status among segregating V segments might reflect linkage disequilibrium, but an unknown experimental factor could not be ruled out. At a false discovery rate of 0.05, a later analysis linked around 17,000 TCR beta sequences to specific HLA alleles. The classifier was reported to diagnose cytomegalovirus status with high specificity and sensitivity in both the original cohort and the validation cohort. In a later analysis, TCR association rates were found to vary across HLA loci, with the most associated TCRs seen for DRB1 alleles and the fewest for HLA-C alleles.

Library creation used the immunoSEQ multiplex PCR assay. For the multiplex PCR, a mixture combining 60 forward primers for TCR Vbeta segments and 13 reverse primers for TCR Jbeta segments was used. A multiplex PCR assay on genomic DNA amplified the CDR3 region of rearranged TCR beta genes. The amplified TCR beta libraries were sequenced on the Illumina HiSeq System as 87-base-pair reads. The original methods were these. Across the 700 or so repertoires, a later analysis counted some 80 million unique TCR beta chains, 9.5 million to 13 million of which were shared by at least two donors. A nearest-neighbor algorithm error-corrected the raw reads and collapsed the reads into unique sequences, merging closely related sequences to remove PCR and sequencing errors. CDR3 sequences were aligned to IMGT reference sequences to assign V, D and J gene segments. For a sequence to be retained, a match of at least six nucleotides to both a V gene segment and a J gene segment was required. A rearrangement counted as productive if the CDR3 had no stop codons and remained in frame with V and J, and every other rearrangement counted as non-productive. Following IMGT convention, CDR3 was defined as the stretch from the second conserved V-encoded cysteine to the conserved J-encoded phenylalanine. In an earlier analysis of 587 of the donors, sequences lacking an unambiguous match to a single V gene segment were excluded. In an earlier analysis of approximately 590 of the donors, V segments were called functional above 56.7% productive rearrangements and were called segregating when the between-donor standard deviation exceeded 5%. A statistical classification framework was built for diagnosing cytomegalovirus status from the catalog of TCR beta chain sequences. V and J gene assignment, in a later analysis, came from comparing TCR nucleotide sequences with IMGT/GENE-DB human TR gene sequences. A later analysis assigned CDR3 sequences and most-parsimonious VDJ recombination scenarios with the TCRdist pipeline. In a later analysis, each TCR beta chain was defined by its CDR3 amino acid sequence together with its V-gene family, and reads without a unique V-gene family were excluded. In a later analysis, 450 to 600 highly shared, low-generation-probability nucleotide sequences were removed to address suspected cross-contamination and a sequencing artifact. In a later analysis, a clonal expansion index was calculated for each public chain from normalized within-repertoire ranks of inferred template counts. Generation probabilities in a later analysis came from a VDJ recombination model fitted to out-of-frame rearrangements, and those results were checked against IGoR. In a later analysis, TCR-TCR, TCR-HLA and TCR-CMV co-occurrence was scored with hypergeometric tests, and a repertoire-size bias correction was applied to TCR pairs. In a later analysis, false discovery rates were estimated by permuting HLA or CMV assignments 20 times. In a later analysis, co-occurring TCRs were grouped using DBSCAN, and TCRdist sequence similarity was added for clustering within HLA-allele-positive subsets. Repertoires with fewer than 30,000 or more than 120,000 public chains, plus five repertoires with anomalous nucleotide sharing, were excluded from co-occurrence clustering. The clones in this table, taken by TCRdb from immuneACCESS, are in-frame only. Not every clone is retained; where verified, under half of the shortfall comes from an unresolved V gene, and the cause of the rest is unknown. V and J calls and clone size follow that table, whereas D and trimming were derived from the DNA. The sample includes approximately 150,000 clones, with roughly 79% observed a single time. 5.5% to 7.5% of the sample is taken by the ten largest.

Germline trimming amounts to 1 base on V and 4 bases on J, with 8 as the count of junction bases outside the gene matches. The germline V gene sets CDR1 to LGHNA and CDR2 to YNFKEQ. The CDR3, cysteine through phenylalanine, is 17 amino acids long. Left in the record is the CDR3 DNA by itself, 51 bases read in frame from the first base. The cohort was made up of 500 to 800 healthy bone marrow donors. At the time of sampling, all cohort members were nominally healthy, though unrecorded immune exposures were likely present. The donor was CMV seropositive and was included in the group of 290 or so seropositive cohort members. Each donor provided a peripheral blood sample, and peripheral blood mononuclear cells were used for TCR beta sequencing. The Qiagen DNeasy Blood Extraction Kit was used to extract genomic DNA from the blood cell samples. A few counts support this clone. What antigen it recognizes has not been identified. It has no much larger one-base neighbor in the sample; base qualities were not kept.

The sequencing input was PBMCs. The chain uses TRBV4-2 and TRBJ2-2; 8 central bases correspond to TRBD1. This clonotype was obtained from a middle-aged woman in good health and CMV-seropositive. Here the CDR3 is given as CASSQGVRTGPTGELFF. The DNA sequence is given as TGTGCCAGCAGCCAAGGGGTTAGGACAGGGCCCACCGGGGAGCTGTTTTTT.